Listed here are 17 T cell receptor beta chains from one sample, sequenced in a study of cytomegalovirus exposure and HLA in healthy donors. Only in-frame clones appear in the TCRdb table, and some are missing; sequencing was by immunoSEQ multiplex PCR. This table holds some 72,000 clones, less than 96% found once. The source material was PBMCs. The receptors here all came from a man between 18 and 29 years old in good health and CMV-seropositive.

CDR3 protein: CASSRYGTSGRAATYNEQFF. CDR3 in DNA: TGTGCCAGCAGCCGCTACGGGACTAGCGGGAGGGCCGCCACCTACAATGAGCAGTTCTTC. The rearrangement uses TRBV21-1 and TRBJ2-1; the table gives TRBD2 as D, unverified against the DNA. TRBV21-1 is a listed pseudogene. The CDR3 consists of 20 residues.

This clone was detected only once. The chain uses TRBV2 and TRBJ1-4; D remains unclear. Germline V CDR1 and CDR2: SNHLY, FYNNEI. V shed 1 base and J shed 7 bases, with 10 bases lying between them. The CDR3 runs to 14 residues. CDR3 nucleotides: TGTGCCAGCAGTGAAGATTTATGGAGTGAAAAACTGTTTTTT. Translation gives CASSEDLWSEKLFF.

CDR3 nucleotides: TGTGCCTCGCTGACAGGGGCGACCGGGGAGCTGTTTTTT. It yields the protein CASLTGATGELFF. This sequence joins TRBV10-3 and TRBJ2-2; 8 bases agree with TRBD1. With 11 bases clipped from V and 5 bases from J, the junction kept 7 bases outside the gene matches. Germline V gives CDR1 ENHRY, CDR2 SYGVKD. The CDR3 runs to 13 residues.

The V and J genes are TRBV15 and TRBJ1-2, with 7 nucleotides matching TRBD1. CDR1 and CDR2 from the germline V gene are LNHNV and YYDKDF (reference sequence). The trim removed 5 bases at V and 5 bases at J, leaving 5 bases unmatched. This CDR3 is 13 amino acids long. DNA for the CDR3: TGTGCCACCAGCGGAACAGGGGCTTATGGCTACACCTTC. It is translated as CATSGTGAYGYTF.

The V and J genes are TRBV6-6 and TRBJ2-7, with 9 nucleotides matching TRBD1. CDR1 and CDR2 (germline): MNHNY, SVGAGI (reference sequence). V shed 8 bases, J shed 4 bases, and the junction held 9 bases outside the gene matches. The CDR3 has 14 amino acids. CDR3 loop: CASRRGTGNYEQYF. In DNA, the CDR3 is TGTGCCAGCCGCAGAGGGACAGGGAATTACGAGCAGTACTTC.

The genes are TRBV5-4 and TRBJ2-1; no firm D call. Germline assignment: CDR1 SGHNT and CDR2 YYREEE (reference sequence). Trimming stripped 5 bases from V and 5 bases from J, with 14 bases between. This CDR3 contains 14 residues. The CDR3 reads CASSHYAADNEQFF. CDR3 nucleotide sequence: TGTGCCAGCAGTCACTACGCGGCTGACAATGAGCAGTTCTTC.

This chain joins TRBV27 and TRBJ1-1, with 8 bases fitting TRBD1. The CDR3 runs to 13 residues. V was clipped by 6 bases and J by 0 bases; unmatched bases: 0. Germline loops: CDR1 MNHEY, CDR2 SMNVEV (reference sequence). CDR3 in DNA: TGTGCCAGCAGGGGACAGGTGAACACTGAAGCTTTCTTT. Protein: CASRGQVNTEAFF.

This clone has more than one count but fewer than ten. The chain carries TRBV11-2 and TRBJ2-5, with 14 bases fitting TRBD2. The junction had 11 bases not matched to a gene; V was cut back by 5 bases and J by 3 bases. CDR1 and CDR2 from the germline V gene are SGHAT and FQNNGV. The CDR3 totals 18 residues. The CDR3 sequence is CASSLWTSGRRAEETQYF. CDR3 coding DNA: TGTGCCAGCAGCCTATGGACTAGCGGGAGGAGGGCTGAAGAGACCCAGTACTTC.

The genes are TRBV11-2 and TRBJ2-7, with D possibly TRBD1 on 5 matching bases. CDR3 length equals 15 residues. Trimming left V 5 bases short and J 0 bases short, with 14 bases between. Germline V CDR1 and CDR2: SGHAT, FQNNGV. CDR3 region: CASSLTADGSYEQYF. In DNA form, the CDR3 reads TGTGCCAGCAGCCTGACAGCCGACGGCTCCTACGAGCAGTACTTC.

The genes are TRBV7-9 and TRBJ2-1; TRBD1 agrees at 7 bases. The germline V gene encodes CDR1 SEHNR and CDR2 FQNEAQ (reference sequence). The V gene end was trimmed by 4 bases and the J gene end by 8 bases; junction bases not matched to a gene: 8. This CDR3 has 14 residues. CDR3 sequence reads: CASSSKGAGDEQFF. The CDR3 DNA reads as TGTGCCAGCAGCTCCAAGGGGGCTGGAGATGAGCAGTTCTTC.

This chain joins TRBV2 and TRBJ1-6, with a possible D match to TRBD1 (5 bases). Germline CDR1 is SNHLY and CDR2 is FYNNEI. V dropped 1 base and J dropped 9 bases, with 10 bases sitting between them. The CDR3 length is 14 residues. The chain's CDR3 is CASSEEMGPSPLHF. For the CDR3, the DNA is TGTGCCAGCAGTGAAGAAATGGGGCCTTCACCCCTCCACTTT. The full variable domain, completed using reference TRBV2 and TRBJ1-6, is EPEVTQTPSHQVTQMGQEVILRCVPISNHLYFYWYRQILGQKVEFLVSFYNNEISEKSEIFDDQFSVERPDGSNFTLKIRSTKLEDSAMYFCASSEEMGPSPLHFGNGTRLTVT.

The chain employs TRBV10-3 and TRBJ1-1; 10 bases agree with TRBD1. The V segment lost 2 bases and the J segment 5 bases; nucleotides outside the gene matches: 14. Germline loops: CDR1 ENHRY, CDR2 SYGVKD. The CDR3 runs 18 residues. CDR3 DNA sequence: TGTGCCATCAGTGAGCCCGGACAGGGGGAGTATTGGCGGACTGAAGCTTTCTTT. This encodes CAISEPGQGEYWRTEAFF.

V gene TRBV6-1 combines with J gene TRBJ2-7, with 13 bases matching TRBD2. Germline V gene lookup returns CDR1 MNHNS and CDR2 SASEGT. The CDR3 runs 15 residues. V dropped 6 bases and J dropped 4; count of bases not matched to a gene: 6. The CDR3 DNA is TGTGCCAGCAGAGCCAGGACTAGCGGGAGTTACGAGCAGTACTTC. Translating gives CASRARTSGSYEQYF.

The rearrangement links TRBV11-2 to TRBJ1-4; D not certain. V was shortened by 3 bases and J by 4 bases, with 6 bases between the two germline ends. In germline, CDR1 is SGHAT, CDR2 FQNNGV. The CDR3 totals 13 residues. The CDR3 loop reads CASSFSSNEKLFF. As DNA, the CDR3 is TGTGCCAGCAGCTTTAGCAGTAATGAAAAACTGTTTTTT.

This chain joins TRBV2 and TRBJ2-7, with 8 bases aligning to TRBD1. The ends lost 7 bases at V and 2 bases at J; junction bases unmatched: 19. In germline, CDR1 is SNHLY, CDR2 FYNNEI. The CDR3 runs to 18 residues. The CDR3 loop is CASTLAAQTRTGTYEQYF. As DNA, the CDR3 is TGTGCCAGCACGCTGGCAGCCCAAACAAGGACAGGGACCTACGAGCAGTACTTC.

The J gene is TRBJ2-7, the V gene TRBV5-1; TRBD2 matches at 8 bases. There are 13 residues in the CDR3. Losses at the gene ends were 0 bases for V and 7 bases for J; bases not matched to a gene: 3. Germline CDR1 SGHRS, CDR2 YFSETQ. The chain's CDR3 is CASSLGSGIEQYF. CDR3 DNA: TGCGCCAGCAGCTTGGGTAGCGGGATAGAGCAGTACTTC. Full variable domain (outside the CDR3, taken from reference TRBV5-1 and TRBJ2-7): KAGVTQTPRYLIKTRGQQVTLSCSPISGHRSVSWYQQTPGQGLQFLFEYFSETQRNKGNFPGRFSGRQFSNSRSEMNVSTLELGDSALYLCASSLGSGIEQYFGPGTRLTVT.

CDR3: CASSYSAADQPQHF. The CDR3 DNA is TGTGCCAGCAGTTACTCGGCCGCCGATCAGCCCCAGCATTTT. The chain employs TRBV6-5 and TRBJ1-5; D is ambiguous. The germline V gene encodes CDR1 MNHEY and CDR2 SVGAGI. The CDR3 loop spans 14 amino acids. Trimming stripped 0 bases from V and 5 bases from J, with 8 bases between.